The present T cell receptor beta chain was sequenced within a study of T cells in localized non-small cell lung cancer. Study-wide results and caveats: Clonality peaked in uninvolved adjacent lung rather than tumor.

Remarks on this clone: Its target is not known.

Germline CDR1 and CDR2: SGHAT and FQNNGV. CDR3 length: 14 residues. Trimming cost V 7 bases and J 5 bases; bases outside gene matches: 8. TCRdb's table, derived via immunoSEQ multiplex PCR, lists solely in-frame clones and lacks some. The top ten clones hold roughly 1.8% of a sample with around 140,000 clones, 89% of them seen once. The material sequenced was peripheral blood, taken before any cancer treatment. The origin of this receptor is a female donor of 60 years or more with stage I lung adenocarcinoma. This chain joins TRBV11-2 and TRBJ2-3; 8 bases match TRBD1. CDR3 bases: TGTGCCAGCACGCGTGACAGGGGTATAGATACGCAGTATTTT. This codes for CASTRDRGIDTQYF.